Following are 21 T cell receptor beta chains from one sample sequenced in a study of T cells in Graves' hyperthyroidism and ophthalmopathy. Amplification yielded TCR beta CDR3 regions, with RNA transcripts as the source. The study used the HTBI primer set for a first-round RT-PCR of the TCR CDR3. TCRdb fed the multiplex PCR reads into MiXCR, producing one record per CDR3 protein. The sample carries hundreds of thousands of distinct CDR3 sequences, about 45% recorded once. The sequenced material came from peripheral blood or thyroid tissue (not recorded which). These receptors came from an adult man with Graves' disease, either hyperthyroidism or ophthalmopathy (not recorded which).

The chain combines TRBV20-1 with TRBJ1-1, with TRBD1 matching over 7 bases. V was clipped by 0 bases and J by 3 bases; unmatched bases: 10. Germline V gene lookup returns CDR1 DFQATT and CDR2 SNEGSKA (reference sequence). CDR3 length equals 16 residues. The CDR3 here is CSARDPGRGTYTEAFF. The CDR3 region has the DNA TGCAGTGCTAGAGATCCGGGCAGGGGGACTTACACTGAAGCTTTCTTT.

This clonotype was observed at least ten times. V usage is TRBV10-2 and J usage is TRBJ1-2; unclear D gene. V gave up 0 bases and J gave up 6 bases, with 8 bases separating them. CDR3 length equals 13 residues. Germline-derived CDR1 and CDR2 are WSHSY and SAAADI. CDR3 coding DNA: TGCGCCAGCAGTGAGTCGGTTCCGGATGGCTACACCTTC. This translates into CASSESVPDGYTF.

This clonotype has more than one count but fewer than ten. The rearrangement joins TRBV2 to TRBJ1-4; weak D call: TRBD1 (6 bases). The CDR3 runs 13 residues. V shed 11 bases and J shed 9 bases, with 19 bases lying between them. In germline, CDR1 is SNHLY, CDR2 FYNNEI. CDR3 sequence: CASSLGRGKKLFF. The CDR3, as DNA: TGTGCCTCGTCACTCGGGAGGGGGAAAAAACTGTTTTTT.

V usage is TRBV14 and J usage is TRBJ1-1; D not certain. Between the trimmed V and J ends, which lost 0 bases and 5 bases, there was a span of 13 bases. CDR3 length: 15 amino acids. Germline V CDR1 and CDR2: SGHDN, FVKESK. CDR3 sequence (DNA): TGTGCCAGCAGCCAAGAATGGGGTAATCTGACTGAAGCTTTCTTT. It yields the protein CASSQEWGNLTEAFF. The full variable domain, its missing parts supplied by reference TRBV14 and TRBJ1-1, is EAGVTQFPSHSVIEKGQTVTLRCDPISGHDNLYWYRRVMGKEIKFLLHFVKESKQDESGMPNNRFLAERTGGTYSTLKVQPAELEDSGVYFCASSQEWGNLTEAFFGQGTRLTVV.

This chain connects TRBV7-2 to TRBJ1-3; D remains ambiguous. The length of the CDR3 is 11 residues. Germline V lookup: CDR1 SGHTA, CDR2 FQGNSA. Trimming cost V 3 bases and J 7 bases, with 4 bases left between them. CDR3: CASSFMNTIYF. The CDR3 region has the DNA TGTGCCAGCAGCTTTATGAACACCATATATTTT.

This clonotype was detected ten times or more. The rearrangement joins TRBV10-3 to TRBJ1-2; D is undetermined. V was pared by 9 bases and J by 0 bases, with 11 bases between. Germline-derived CDR1 and CDR2 are ENHRY and SYGVKD. This CDR3 has 13 residues. CDR3 sequence reads: CAIRTGANYGYTF. DNA of the CDR3: TGTGCCATTCGGACCGGAGCTAACTATGGCTACACCTTC.

The rearrangement joins TRBV7-9 to TRBJ2-6; weak D call: TRBD1 (7 bases). This CDR3 has 16 residues. V lost 5 bases to trimming and J lost 0 bases, with 11 bases between them. In germline, CDR1 is SEHNR, CDR2 FQNEAQ (reference sequence). The DNA for the CDR3 is TGTGCCAGCAGCCCAGGGGGGATCTCTGGGGCCAACGTCCTGACTTTC. It specifies CASSPGGISGANVLTF.

Notes on this clonotype: It is likely a read error, because the conserved phenylalanine at the end of the CDR3 is missing. The CDR3 DNA sequence: TGCAGCGTTGAACTGGCTAGCGGGGGGCCCACCTCCTACGAGCAGTACCTC. Its protein is CSVELASGGPTSYEQYL. The gene calls are TRBV29-1 and TRBJ2-7; 11 bases agree with TRBD2. The V gene end was trimmed by 2 bases and the J gene end by 0 bases; junction bases not matched to a gene: 9. Germline V CDR1 and CDR2: SQVTM, ANQGSEA. The CDR3 loop spans 17 amino acids.

This clonotype has only a few counts. The chain carries TRBV2 and TRBJ2-5; TRBD2 is a possible D gene (6 bases). There are 12 residues in the CDR3. V was pared by 8 bases and J by 4 bases, with 11 bases between. The germline CDR1 and CDR2 sequences are SNHLY and FYNNEI. The CDR3 loop reads CASRGSIETQYF. As DNA, the CDR3 is TGTGCCAGCCGGGGGTCGATAGAGACCCAGTACTTC.

This clonotype was recorded many times. The genes are TRBV7-9 and TRBJ2-5; D gene uncertain. The V end was cut by 1 base, the J end by 1 base, with 4 bases between. CDR1 and CDR2 (germline): SEHNR, FQNEAQ (reference sequence). The CDR3 is made up of 13 amino acids. The CDR3 DNA reads as TGTGCCAGCAGCTTAGATATCCAAGAGACCCAGTACTTC. Translated: CASSLDIQETQYF.

This chain joins TRBV5-1 and TRBJ2-7, with 8 bases identical to TRBD2. CDR3 length: 17 amino acids. CDR1 and CDR2 from the germline V gene are SGHRS and YFSETQ. Trimming took 0 bases from V and 10 from J; bases not matched to a gene: 18. The CDR3 DNA reads TGCGCCAGCAGCTTGGGGGGACGGGAGGGCCAAGATTTATCACAGTACTTC. Translating it yields CASSLGGREGQDLSQYF.

For this clonotype: The germline gene is not matched at one end of the junction; a read error may be the cause. J is TRBJ1-1 and V is TRBV11-2; D gene uncertain. From germline, CDR1 is SGHAT and CDR2 FQNNGV. The CDR3 runs 13 residues. CDR3 nucleotide sequence: TGTGCCAGCAGCGTCGGATCCAACACTGGAGCTTTCTTT. Its translation is CASSVGSNTGAFF.

V and J are TRBV6-6 and TRBJ1-3; weak D call: TRBD1 (6 bases). CDR3 size: 14 residues. CDR1 and CDR2 (germline): MNHNY, SVGAGI (reference sequence). The V gene lost 5 bases and the J gene lost 0 bases, with 8 bases spanning the gap. This CDR3 reads CASSQGNSGNTIYF. CDR3 nucleotide sequence: TGTGCCAGCAGTCAGGGGAACTCTGGAAACACCATATATTTT.

The chain uses TRBV18 and TRBJ1-1; 12 nucleotides line up with TRBD1. V shed 3 bases and J 14 bases; nucleotides not matched to a gene: 4. The germline gives CDR1 KGHSH, CDR2 LQKENI. The CDR3 runs 12 residues. CDR3: CASSPRDRGPFF. CDR3 nucleotides: TGTGCCAGCTCACCGCGGGACAGGGGGCCATTCTTT.

This clonotype has at least ten counts. The chain recombines TRBV10-3 with TRBJ1-4; the match to TRBD1 covers 7 bases. This CDR3 contains 17 residues. CDR1 is ENHRY and CDR2 is SYGVKD in the germline V gene. V gave up 2 bases and J gave up 4 bases; unmatched junction bases: 10. In DNA form, the CDR3 reads TGTGCCATCAGTGAGAACAGGGGTGAACGCAGTAATGAAAAACTGTTTTTT. As protein: CAISENRGERSNEKLFF.

This clonotype was counted once. A much larger clonotype is one base distant, so this may be a read error. The V and J genes are TRBV19 and TRBJ2-7; 7 nucleotides match TRBD2. The germline V gene encodes CDR1 LNHDA and CDR2 SQIVND (reference sequence). The trim removed 7 bases at V and 2 bases at J, leaving 8 bases unmatched. The CDR3 contains 14 residues. The DNA of the CDR3 is TGTGCCAGTACCCGAGGACTAGGGACCTACGAGCAGTACTTC. Protein sequence: CASTRGLGTYEQYF.

The V and J genes are TRBV2 and TRBJ1-1, with 9 bases that match TRBD1. The CDR3 totals 13 residues. Germline values: CDR1 SNHLY, CDR2 FYNNEI. The J segment lost 6 bases and the V segment lost 8 bases, leaving 7 bases of the junction unmatched. CDR3 bases: TGTGCCAGCCAGGACAGGGGATCTTCTGAAGCTTTCTTT. Translated: CASQDRGSSEAFF. Full variable domain (missing parts from reference TRBV2 and TRBJ1-1): EPEVTQTPSHQVTQMGQEVILRCVPISNHLYFYWYRQILGQKVEFLVSFYNNEISEKSEIFDDQFSVERPDGSNFTLKIRSTKLEDSAMYFCASQDRGSSEAFFGQGTRLTVV.

Turning to this clonotype: Possible read error: a much larger clone is one base away. The rearrangement uses TRBV19 and TRBJ1-1, with D perhaps matching TRBD1 (5 bases). The CDR3 is 13 amino acids. The germline gives CDR1 LNHDA, CDR2 SQIVND (reference sequence). The chain's CDR3 is CASSIRGISLTWF. In DNA form, the CDR3 reads TGTGCCAGTAGTATCCGGGGCATTTCCCTTACGTGGTTT.

Many counts were recorded for this clonotype. The J gene is TRBJ1-2, the V gene TRBV5-1, with D uncertain. Germline CDR1 is SGHRS and CDR2 is YFSETQ. The V end was cut by 5 bases, the J end by 0 bases, with 11 bases between. This CDR3 region has 14 residues. For the CDR3, the DNA is TGCGCCAGCAGGAGACTGCAAGCTAACTATGGCTACACCTTC. This translates into CASRRLQANYGYTF.

V usage is TRBV7-3 and J usage is TRBJ1-5; 11 nucleotides match TRBD1. The V and J ends lost 6 bases and 11 bases, in that order; junction bases with no gene match: 12. Germline values: CDR1 SGHTA, CDR2 FQGTGA. The CDR3 runs to 15 residues. CDR3 DNA sequence: TGTGCCAGCAGTTCCGGGACAGGGGGGGCTAGGACCCAGCATTTT. Amino acid sequence: CASSSGTGGARTQHF.

The chain uses TRBV7-9 and TRBJ1-2; 8 nucleotides line up with TRBD1. The CDR3 length is 15 residues. CDR1 is SEHNR, CDR2 FQNEAQ, per germline (reference sequence). V dropped 3 bases and J dropped 4; count of bases not matched to a gene: 7. The CDR3 DNA reads as TGTGCCAGCAGCTTTCACCTGACAGGGGCCTATGGCTACACCTTC. This encodes CASSFHLTGAYGYTF. Together with reference TRBV7-9 and TRBJ1-2, the CDR3 gives the full variable domain: DTGVSQNPRHKITKRGQNVTFRCDPISEHNRLYWYRQTLGQGPEFLTYFQNEAQLEKSRLLSDRFSAERPKGSFSTLEIQRTEQGDSAMYLCASSFHLTGAYGYTFGSGTRLTVV.